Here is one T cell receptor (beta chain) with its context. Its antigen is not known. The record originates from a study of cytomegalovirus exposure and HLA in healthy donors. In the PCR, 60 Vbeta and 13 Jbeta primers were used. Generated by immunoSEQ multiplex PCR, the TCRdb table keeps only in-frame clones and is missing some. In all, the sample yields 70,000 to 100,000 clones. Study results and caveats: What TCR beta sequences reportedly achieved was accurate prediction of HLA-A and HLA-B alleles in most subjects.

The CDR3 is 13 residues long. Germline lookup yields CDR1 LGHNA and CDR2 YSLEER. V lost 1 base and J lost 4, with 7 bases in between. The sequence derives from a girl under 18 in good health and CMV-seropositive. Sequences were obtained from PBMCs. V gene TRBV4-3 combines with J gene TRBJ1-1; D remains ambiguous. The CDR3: CASSQAQATEAFF. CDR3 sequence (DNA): TGCGCCAGCAGCCAAGCCCAAGCCACTGAAGCTTTCTTT.